This T cell receptor beta chain appears in the sequencing data of a study of shared clonotypes between healthy human individuals. Repertoires were generated with immunoSEQ multiplex PCR, while TCRdb's copy carries only in-frame clones and drops some. The data hold some 2,000,000 clones, with about 95% observed a single time. In the naive CD8 group, cells lacked CD45RO and were positively selected for CCR7, so terminally differentiated effector memory CD45RA+ cells were left out. Specimen: naive CD8+ T cells sorted from blood. This TCR was sampled from a man between 18 and 29 years old in good health.

In DNA form, the CDR3 reads TGTGCCAGCAGCATAAGACTTGACGGGGAGCTGTTTTTT. This gives the protein CASSIRLDGELFF. J is TRBJ2-2 and V is TRBV7-9; the D is unclear. Trimming shortened V by 5 bases and J by 7 bases, and 11 bases separated the two germline ends. Germline V gives CDR1 SEHNR, CDR2 FQNEAQ (reference sequence). The CDR3 length is 13 residues.